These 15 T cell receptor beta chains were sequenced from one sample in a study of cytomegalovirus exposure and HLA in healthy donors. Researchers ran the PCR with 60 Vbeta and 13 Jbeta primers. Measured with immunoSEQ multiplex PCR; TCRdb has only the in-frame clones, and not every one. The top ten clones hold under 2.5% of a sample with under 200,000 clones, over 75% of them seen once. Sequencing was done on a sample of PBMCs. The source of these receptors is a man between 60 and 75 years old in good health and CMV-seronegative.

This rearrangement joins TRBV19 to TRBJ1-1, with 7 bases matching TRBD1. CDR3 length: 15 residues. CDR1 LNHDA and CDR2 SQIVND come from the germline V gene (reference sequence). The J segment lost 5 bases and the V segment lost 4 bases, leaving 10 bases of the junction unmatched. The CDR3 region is CASSSPRQGGTEAFF. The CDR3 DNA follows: TGTGCCAGTAGTAGTCCCCGACAGGGTGGGACTGAAGCTTTCTTT.

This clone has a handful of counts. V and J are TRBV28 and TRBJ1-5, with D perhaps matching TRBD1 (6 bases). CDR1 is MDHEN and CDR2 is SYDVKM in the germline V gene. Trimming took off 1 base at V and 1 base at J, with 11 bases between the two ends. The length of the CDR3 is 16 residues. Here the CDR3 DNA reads TGTGCCAGCAGTTTATTGACCCAGGGGAGCAATCAGCCCCAGCATTTT. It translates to CASSLLTQGSNQPQHF.

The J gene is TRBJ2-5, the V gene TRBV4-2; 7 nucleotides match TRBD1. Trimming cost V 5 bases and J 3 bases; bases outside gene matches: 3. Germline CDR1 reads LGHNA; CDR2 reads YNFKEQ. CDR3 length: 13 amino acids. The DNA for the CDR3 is TGTGCCAGCAGCGACACAGGGGAAGAGACCCAGTACTTC. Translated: CASSDTGEETQYF.

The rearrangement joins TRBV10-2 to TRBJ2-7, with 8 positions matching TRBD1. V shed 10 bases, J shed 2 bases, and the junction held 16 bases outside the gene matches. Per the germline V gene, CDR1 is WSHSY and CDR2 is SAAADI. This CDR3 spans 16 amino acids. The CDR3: CATWEVDGTGPYEQYF. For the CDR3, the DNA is TGCGCCACCTGGGAGGTTGACGGGACAGGTCCCTACGAGCAGTACTTC.

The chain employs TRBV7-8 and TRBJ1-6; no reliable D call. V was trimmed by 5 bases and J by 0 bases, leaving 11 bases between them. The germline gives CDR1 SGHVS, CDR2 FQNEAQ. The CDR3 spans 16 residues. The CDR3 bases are TGTGCCAGCAGCCTCTCCGGGAGCTCCTATAATTCACCCCTCCACTTT. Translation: CASSLSGSSYNSPLHF.

The CDR3 reads CASLGIYSETYEQYF. CDR3 DNA sequence: TGTGCCAGCCTCGGGATTTATAGCGAGACCTACGAGCAGTACTTC. The chain couples TRBV28 to TRBJ2-7, with D possibly being TRBD2 (5 bases). The CDR3 contains 15 residues. Germline-derived CDR1 and CDR2 are MDHEN and SYDVKM. V dropped 8 bases and J dropped 2 bases, with 19 bases sitting between them.

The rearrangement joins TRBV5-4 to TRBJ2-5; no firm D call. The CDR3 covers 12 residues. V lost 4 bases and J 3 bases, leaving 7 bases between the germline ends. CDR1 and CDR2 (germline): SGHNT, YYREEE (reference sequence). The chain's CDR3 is CASSRGEETQYF. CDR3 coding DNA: TGTGCCAGCAGCCGAGGAGAAGAGACCCAGTACTTC.

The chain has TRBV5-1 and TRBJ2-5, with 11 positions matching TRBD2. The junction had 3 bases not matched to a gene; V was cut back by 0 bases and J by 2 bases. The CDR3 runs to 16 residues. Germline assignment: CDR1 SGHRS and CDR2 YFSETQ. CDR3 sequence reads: CASSLGPSGGQETQYF. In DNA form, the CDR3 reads TGCGCCAGCAGCTTGGGCCCTAGCGGGGGGCAAGAGACCCAGTACTTC.

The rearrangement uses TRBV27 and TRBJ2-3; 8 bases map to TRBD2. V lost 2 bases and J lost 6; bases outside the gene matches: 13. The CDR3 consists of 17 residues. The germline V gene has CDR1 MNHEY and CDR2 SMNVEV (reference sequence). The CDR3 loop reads CASSLIRSGAPLDTQYF. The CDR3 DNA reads TGTGCCAGCAGTTTAATTCGTAGCGGGGCGCCGTTGGATACGCAGTATTTT.

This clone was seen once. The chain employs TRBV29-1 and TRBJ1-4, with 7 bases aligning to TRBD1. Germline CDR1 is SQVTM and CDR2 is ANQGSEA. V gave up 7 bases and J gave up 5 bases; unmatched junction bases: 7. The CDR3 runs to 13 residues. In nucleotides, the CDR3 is TGCAGCGCCACCGGGACAGTCAATGAAAAACTGTTTTTT. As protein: CSATGTVNEKLFF.

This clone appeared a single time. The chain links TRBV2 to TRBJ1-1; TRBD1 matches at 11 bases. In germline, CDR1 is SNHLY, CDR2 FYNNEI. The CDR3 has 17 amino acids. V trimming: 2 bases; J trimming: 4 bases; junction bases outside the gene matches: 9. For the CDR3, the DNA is TGTGCCAGCAGTGAAAATCCGTTCGGGACAGGGGGCACTGAAGCTTTCTTT. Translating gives CASSENPFGTGGTEAFF.

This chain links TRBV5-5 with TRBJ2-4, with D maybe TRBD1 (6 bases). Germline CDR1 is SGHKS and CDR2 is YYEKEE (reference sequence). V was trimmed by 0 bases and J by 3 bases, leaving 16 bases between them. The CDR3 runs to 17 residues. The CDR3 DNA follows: TGTGCCAGCAGCTTGGATCAGGGGATGATTGGCAAAAACATTCAGTACTTC. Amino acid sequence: CASSLDQGMIGKNIQYF.

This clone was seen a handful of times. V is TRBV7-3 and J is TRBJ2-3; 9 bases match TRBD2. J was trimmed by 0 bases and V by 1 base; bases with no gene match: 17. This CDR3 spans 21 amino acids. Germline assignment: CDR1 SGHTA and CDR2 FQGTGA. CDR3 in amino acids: CASSLSSWREGQFNSTDTQYF. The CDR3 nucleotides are TGTGCCAGCAGCTTAAGTTCCTGGCGGGAGGGCCAGTTTAATAGCACAGATACGCAGTATTTT.

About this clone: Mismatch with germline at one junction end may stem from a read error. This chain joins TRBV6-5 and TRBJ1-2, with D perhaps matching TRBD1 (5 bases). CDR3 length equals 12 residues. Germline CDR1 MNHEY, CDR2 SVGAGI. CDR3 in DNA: TGTGCCAGCAGTTATAAGGGGTGGGGCTACCCCTTC. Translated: CASSYKGWGYPF.

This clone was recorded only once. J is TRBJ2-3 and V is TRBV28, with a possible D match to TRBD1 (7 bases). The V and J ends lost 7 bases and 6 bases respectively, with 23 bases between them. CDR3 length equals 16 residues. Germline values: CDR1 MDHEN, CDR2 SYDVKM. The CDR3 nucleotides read TGTGCCAGCACCCAAGCAGGGGGGCGAAGCAGTGATACGCAGTATTTT. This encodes CASTQAGGRSSDTQYF.